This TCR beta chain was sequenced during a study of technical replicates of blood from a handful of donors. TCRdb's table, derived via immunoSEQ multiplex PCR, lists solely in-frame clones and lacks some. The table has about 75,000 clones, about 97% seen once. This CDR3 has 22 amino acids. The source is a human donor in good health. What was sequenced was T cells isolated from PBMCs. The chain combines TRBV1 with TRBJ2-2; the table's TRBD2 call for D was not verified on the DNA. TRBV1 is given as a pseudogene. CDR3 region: CTSSQEDSTGTSGGIPTGELFF. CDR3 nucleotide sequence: TGCACCAGCAGCCAAGAGGATTCTACGGGGACTAGCGGGGGCATCCCCACCGGGGAGCTGTTTTTT.